A selection of T cell receptor beta chains follows, all from one sample in a study of CXCR3-negative and CXCR3-positive naive CD8 T cells. TCRdb reprocessed the 5' RACE reads; each CDR3 protein has one entry and no DNA is given. In all, the sample yields 100,000 to 150,000 distinct CDR3 sequences. Sequencing input: naive CXCR3- CD8+ T cells from blood. Source of these receptors: a human donor in good health. Some clones in this sample may be carry-over from other donors' samples. Both conserved end residues are part of each CDR3.

CASSLIPLQGTSPLHF | TRBJ1-6 | TRBV11-2
CASSPRGLAPVDTQYF | TRBJ2-3 | TRBV12-3/TRBV12-4
CATSRDARYEQYF | TRBJ2-7 | TRBV15
CASSYWMGAGNTDTQYF | TRBJ2-3 | TRBV6-6
CASSWVGTGPTDTQYF | TRBJ2-3 | TRBV7-3
CATSDFAPHSGRVFYEQYF | TRBJ2-7 | TRBV24-1
CASSLLRGLLGEQYF | TRBJ2-7 | TRBV7-8
CASSLALGGTDTQYF | TRBJ2-3 | TRBV7-2
CAWGGGTGLAEAFF | TRBJ1-1 | TRBV30
CASSYLTGTAYEQYF | TRBJ2-7 | TRBV6-5
CASSFAGTGGPYDGNTIYF | TRBJ1-3 | TRBV5-1
CASSSHLRQNNGYTF | TRBJ1-2 | TRBV7-9
CASSSRLEGYEQYF | TRBJ2-7 | TRBV11-2
CASSFPTQLAGVIGELFF | TRBJ2-2 | TRBV28
CASTSRLPSGYEQYF | TRBJ2-7 | TRBV12-3/TRBV12-4
CASSSRRELPSTDTQYF | TRBJ2-3 | TRBV7-2
CASSPRLAGLYEQYF | TRBJ2-7 | TRBV7-2
CASSELTTDTQYF | TRBJ2-3 | TRBV7-6
CASSVTGADTQYF | TRBJ2-3 | TRBV7-3
CASSDRTGEVEQYF | TRBJ2-7 | TRBV18
CASSAGYYEQYF | TRBJ2-7 | TRBV7-2
CASSPTGTGSYNSPLHF | TRBJ1-6 | TRBV4-1
CASSFGGNSNQPQHF | TRBJ1-5 | TRBV11-2
CASSSLAVVDNEQYF | TRBJ2-7 | TRBV7-9
CASSWTSRETQYF | TRBJ2-5 | TRBV4-3
CSAGTGHEQYF | TRBJ2-7 | TRBV20-1
CASSWKRSTDTQYF | TRBJ2-3 | TRBV7-9
CTSSLLAGGYYNEQFF | TRBJ2-1 | TRBV28
CSVEDLSNRRSSEQYF | TRBJ2-7 | TRBV29-1
CASSSMSGGSSYEQYF | TRBJ2-7 | TRBV13
CASSLATGTISYNEQFF | TRBJ2-1 | TRBV7-2
CASSLALDPLGSQHF | TRBJ1-5 | TRBV7-9
CASSYGSLSYEQYF | TRBJ2-7 | TRBV6-5
CASSLSRLAQSDTQYF | TRBJ2-3 | TRBV7-6
CASSLGGLSYNEQFF | TRBJ2-1 | TRBV5-1
CASSESGTTHDTGELFF | TRBJ2-2 | TRBV10-1
CSARDPPTVPEAFF | TRBJ1-1 | TRBV20-1
CSALLGGETQYF | TRBJ2-5 | TRBV29-1
CASSQASGFGEQYF | TRBJ2-7 | TRBV4-3
CASSFWAGGAEEQFF | TRBJ2-1 | TRBV7-2
CASSSPRDSLSYEQYF | TRBJ2-7 | TRBV7-2
CASSLGGQIYEQYF | TRBJ2-7 | TRBV7-2
CASSPTGVNYEQYF | TRBJ2-7 | TRBV27
CASSQAVLLADTQYF | TRBJ2-3 | TRBV4-1
CASSSPMRGEQYF | TRBJ2-7 | TRBV5-1
CATSRSTAGGASNEQFF | TRBJ2-1 | TRBV15
CASSPDTGRAQHF | TRBJ1-5 | TRBV6-5
CASSPMRGLNTGELFF | TRBJ2-2 | TRBV6-2/TRBV6-3
CATGQSNQPQHF | TRBJ1-5 | TRBV6-6
CASTAPSTDTQYF | TRBJ2-3 | TRBV7-9
CASSEEGSWFSGANVLTF | TRBJ2-6 | TRBV6-1
CSAKGPGGTEAFF | TRBJ1-1 | TRBV29-1
CASSPIRGGTSTDTQYF | TRBJ2-3 | TRBV4-3
CASSQDPWSLGSGNTIYF | TRBJ1-3 | TRBV14
CASSQGLAGGWETQYF | TRBJ2-5 | TRBV4-3
CASSLWDRNYGYTF | TRBJ1-2 | TRBV5-1
CASSYTTLAGGNTGELFF | TRBJ2-2 | TRBV6-6